This is a list of T cell receptor beta chains from one sample in a study of cytomegalovirus exposure and HLA in healthy donors. Profiled with immunoSEQ multiplex PCR; TCRdb holds only in-frame clones, not every one. Among around 90,000 clones listed, roughly 84% were seen once. Sequenced: PBMCs. These receptors all come from a woman aged 18-29 years in good health and CMV-seropositive. The conserved cysteine and the conserved F or W are not part of the CDR3 here. Fields, in order: J gene, V gene, CDR3 protein.

TRBJ2-3 TRBV5-1 ASSLSNTDTQY
TRBJ1-1 TRBV18 ASSPPAQVEAF
TRBJ1-4 TRBV4-1 ASSQGGGRTNEKLF
TRBJ2-3 TRBV2 ASSDLGSGVTDTQY
TRBJ1-2 TRBV9 ASSPEGQGYYGYT
TRBJ1-1 TRBV19 ASSIGTAGFTEAF
TRBJ2-2 TRBV19 ASTTNAGGHVGELF
TRBJ2-1 TRBV27 ASPRVGSGGAKDEQF
TRBJ1-1 TRBV13 ASRSDPGKPLMNTEAF
TRBJ2-7 TRBV28 ASRKQASYEQY
TRBJ1-1 TRBV7-9 ASSLVRGMNTEAF
TRBJ2-7 TRBV30 AWRGGSGAYEQY
TRBJ1-6 TRBV5-4 ASSIGQGAKSLH
TRBJ1-2 TRBV6-1 ASRAPDHYGYT
TRBJ1-6 TRBV6-5 ASSDRGNSPLH
TRBJ2-7 TRBV27 ASSSSGTASSYEQY
TRBJ1-1 TRBV10-1 ASSDGQGYTEAF
TRBJ1-1 TRBV5-4 ASSHARDRNTEAF
TRBJ2-7 TRBV6-6 ASSPYGQHYEQY
TRBJ2-7 TRBV10-1 APPRDREYEYEQY
TRBJ1-2 TRBV30 AWSVLVQYGYT
TRBJ1-1 TRBV19 ASSRNRDNYNTEAF
TRBJ2-1 TRBV4-2 ASSQEAGSGGRQF
TRBJ1-1 TRBV29-1 SVESVGGPGTEAF
TRBJ2-2 TRBV28 ASSFSRGSITGELF
TRBJ2-2 TRBV28 ASIKPGNQAGELF
TRBJ1-3 TRBV9 ASSVAGSGNTIY
TRBJ2-2 TRBV9 ASSTHPDRGDTGELF
TRBJ1-3 TRBV15 ATSPEGVSGNTIY
TRBJ1-2 TRBV2 ASSGQGAYYGYT
TRBJ2-3 TRBV30 AWSVGGVRRDTQY
TRBJ2-1 TRBV6-8 ASIVPIQGWYNEQF
TRBJ2-3 TRBV7-3 ASSFRSSAIDTQY
TRBJ2-2 TRBV14 ASSQYVSSGETGELF
TRBJ2-7 TRBV28 ASRGTDAYEQY
TRBJ2-7 TRBV5-1 ASSVWTGSYEQY
TRBJ1-1 TRBV28 ASSFFKNTEAF
TRBJ1-2 TRBV5-6 ASSLTGDRENYGYT
TRBJ2-5 TRBV6-5 ASSYERGQETQY
TRBJ2-5 TRBV30 AWSVGLAGQETQY
TRBJ1-2 TRBV10-3 AISEIRDRIYGYT
TRBJ1-5 TRBV18 ASSRGADQPQH
TRBJ2-2 TRBV5-1 ASSSNTGTGSTGELF
TRBJ2-2 TRBV9 ARPRRGTGELF
TRBJ2-2 TRBV18 ASSQRSGRDTGELF
TRBJ2-7 TRBV10-3 AISESGQGARSGQY
TRBJ1-2 TRBV28 ASRRQGPNYGYT
TRBJ2-1 TRBV6-1 ASSEASGGYNEQF
TRBJ2-3 TRBV9 ASSVRAHSTDTQY
TRBJ1-5 TRBV18 ASSPQGQGGQPQH
TRBJ2-2 TRBV21-1 ASSKGRASGGVAGELF
TRBJ2-7 TRBV6-1 ASSGFKRGGTYEQY
TRBJ1-4 TRBV2 ASSEFRAGAREKLF
TRBJ2-1 TRBV6-5 ASREAGGRYNEQF
TRBJ2-1 TRBV30 ASRGLAGERNYNEQF
TRBJ2-1 TRBV10-3 AISLQGIEQF
TRBJ1-3 TRBV30 AWRGDRGRRTIY
TRBJ2-4 TRBV4-3 ASSQDSGTKNIQY
TRBJ2-3 TRBV9 ASSAQGAGGTDTQY
TRBJ1-2 TRBV11-2 ASSAGRDYGYT